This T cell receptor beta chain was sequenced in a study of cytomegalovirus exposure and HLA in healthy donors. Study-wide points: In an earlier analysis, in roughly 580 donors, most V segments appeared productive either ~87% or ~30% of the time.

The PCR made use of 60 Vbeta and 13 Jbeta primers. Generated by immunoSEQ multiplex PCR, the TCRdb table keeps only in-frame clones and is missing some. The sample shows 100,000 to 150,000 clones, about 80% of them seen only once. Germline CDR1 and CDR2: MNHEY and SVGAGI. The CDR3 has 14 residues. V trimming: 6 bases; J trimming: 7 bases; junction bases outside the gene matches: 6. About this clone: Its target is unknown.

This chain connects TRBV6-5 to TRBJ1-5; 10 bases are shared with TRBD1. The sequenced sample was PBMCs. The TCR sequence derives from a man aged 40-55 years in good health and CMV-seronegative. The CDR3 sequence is CASSKTGGFQPQHF. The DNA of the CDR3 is TGTGCCAGCAGCAAGACAGGGGGCTTCCAGCCCCAGCATTTT.